The 9 T cell receptor beta chains below all came from one sample that was sequenced in a study of regulatory T cells in long-lasting Graves disease. TCR beta libraries were built with iRepertoire HTBI primers and Arm-PCR of CDR3 regions. TCRdb reprocessed the multiplex PCR reads with MiXCR, giving one entry per CDR3 protein. Of about 430,000 distinct CDR3 sequences listed, approximately 16% are singletons. Time point meaning: newly diagnosed GD, antithyroid drugs for less than 3 months. Generation of the TCR library employed RNA extracted from PBMCs. A further study also used this sample, focusing on T cells in Graves' hyperthyroidism and ophthalmopathy.

Source: peripheral blood mononuclear cells (PBMCs), taken at new diagnosis, from a patient treated with antithyroid drugs. These TCRs come from a woman aged 40 to 50 with Graves disease.

The chain recombines TRBV24-1 with TRBJ2-2, with D possibly TRBD1 on 6 matching bases. The CDR3 runs 15 residues. Germline loops: CDR1 KGHDR, CDR2 SFDVKD. V gave up 4 bases and J gave up 9 bases, with 17 bases separating them. DNA for the CDR3: TGTGCCACCAGTGACTCCGGGACAATAGTGCGGGAGCTGTTTTTT. Translating gives CATSDSGTIVRELFF.

This clonotype has a count of ten or more. V and J are TRBV27 and TRBJ1-3; no clear D gene. Trimming took 5 bases from V and 2 from J, leaving 19 bases between them. The CDR3 runs to 17 residues. Germline V lookup: CDR1 MNHEY, CDR2 SMNVEV (reference sequence). The CDR3 is CASSPTSAGSAGNTIYF. In nucleotides, the CDR3 is TGTGCCAGCAGTCCGACGTCGGCGGGAAGCGCTGGAAACACCATATATTTT.

The rearrangement joins TRBV6-1 to TRBJ2-7, with D perhaps matching TRBD2 (6 bases). Looked up from germline, CDR1 is MNHNS and CDR2 is SASEGT. Trimming stripped 1 base from V and 9 bases from J, with 19 bases between. The CDR3 runs to 15 residues. CDR3 DNA sequence: TGTGCCAGCAGTGAAGTTTCTTACCCGGGAGTCGGGCAGTACTTC. Protein product: CASSEVSYPGVGQYF.

This clonotype was observed many times. This chain connects TRBV10-2 to TRBJ1-3; D is unresolved. Germline assignment: CDR1 WSHSY and CDR2 SAAADI. The CDR3 is 13 residues long. The V gene lost 3 bases and the J gene lost 3 bases, with 6 bases spanning the gap. This CDR3 is CASSEGFGNTIYF. The CDR3 DNA is TGCGCCAGCAGTGAAGGATTTGGAAACACCATATATTTT.

To note about this clonotype: One base away lies a much larger clone, so this may be a sequencing read error. The chain uses TRBV20-1 and TRBJ1-1; the match to TRBD1 covers 9 bases. Per germline, CDR1 DFQATT and CDR2 SNEGSKA (reference sequence). The CDR3 is made up of 14 amino acids. In DNA form, the CDR3 reads TGCAGCCAGACAGAACAGGGGGCGGTTACTGGAGCTTTCTTT. It encodes CSQTEQGAVTGAFF.

The table lists this clonotype with many counts. The chain joins TRBV11-3 to TRBJ2-3; 9 positions match TRBD2. The V gene's germline CDR1 is SGHNT and CDR2 YENEEA. The CDR3 contains 16 residues. The junction had 10 bases not matched to a gene; V was cut back by 8 bases and J by 1 base. The CDR3 nucleotides read TGTGCCAGCCTCAAAGGAGCGGGAGGAGGCACAGATACGCAGTATTTT. Protein product: CASLKGAGGGTDTQYF.

This chain links TRBV9 with TRBJ2-3; 7 bases match TRBD1. Germline trimming cut 0 bases from V and 2 bases from J; bases unmatched to any gene: 6. In germline, CDR1 is SGDLS, CDR2 YYNGEE. The CDR3 consists of 16 residues. CDR3 loop: CASSVGSDRSTDTQYF. The CDR3 DNA sequence: TGTGCCAGCAGCGTAGGTTCGGACAGGTCCACAGATACGCAGTATTTT.

This clonotype was seen more than once but under ten times. The rearrangement links TRBV5-1 to TRBJ2-7; D ambiguous. V shed 0 bases and J shed 4 bases, with 11 bases lying between them. CDR3 length: 14 amino acids. Germline values: CDR1 SGHRS, CDR2 YFSETQ. The CDR3 DNA follows: TGCGCCAGCAGCTTGGGGGCCAGTACGTACGAGCAGTACTTC. This sequence encodes CASSLGASTYEQYF.

This clonotype came up many times. The chain combines TRBV12-3 or TRBV12-4 with TRBJ2-7, with D possibly TRBD2 on 6 matching bases. V was clipped by 3 bases and J by 8 bases, with 17 bases between them. The CDR3 has 14 amino acids. The CDR3 spells CASSFTGVGGKQYF. The CDR3 bases are TGTGCCAGCAGTTTCACCGGGGTCGGGGGAAAGCAGTACTTC.